This TCR beta chain was sequenced in a study of T cells after yellow fever vaccination. Whole-study findings and limits: Post-booster samples contained most primary-vaccination clones (approximately 96% CD4, around 89% CD8).

The V end lost 6 bases, the J end lost 10 bases, and 19 bases lay between the germline ends. The CDR3 runs to 13 residues. CDR1 and CDR2 (germline): DFQATT, SNEGSKA (reference sequence). TCRdb reanalysed the 5' RACE reads using MiXCR and keeps one entry per CDR3 protein. The sample has some 600,000 distinct CDR3 sequences, roughly 17% seen once. As concerns this clonotype: The antigen remains unidentified.

The chain has TRBV20-1 and TRBJ2-1; D might be TRBD2 (5 bases). This clonotype was sampled from a man younger than 35 who received the YFV17D yellow fever vaccine. The sequences come from PBMCs, collected more than 4 days after the first yellow fever vaccination. The CDR3 DNA sequence: TGCAGTGCCTCCCCGGACTCGGAACCAGAGCAGTTCTTC. Amino acid sequence: CSASPDSEPEQFF.